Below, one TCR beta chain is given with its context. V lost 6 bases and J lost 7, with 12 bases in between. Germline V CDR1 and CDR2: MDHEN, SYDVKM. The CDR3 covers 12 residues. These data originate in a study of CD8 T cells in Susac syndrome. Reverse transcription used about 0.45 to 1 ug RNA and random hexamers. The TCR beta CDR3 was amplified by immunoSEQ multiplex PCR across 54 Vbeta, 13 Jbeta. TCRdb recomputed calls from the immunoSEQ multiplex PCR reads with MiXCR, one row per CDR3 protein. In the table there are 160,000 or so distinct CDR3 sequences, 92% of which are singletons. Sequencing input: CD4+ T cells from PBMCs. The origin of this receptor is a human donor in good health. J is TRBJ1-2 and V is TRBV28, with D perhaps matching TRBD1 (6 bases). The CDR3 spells CASRSTGFGYTF. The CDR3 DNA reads TGTGCCAGCAGATCCACAGGGTTTGGCTACACCTTC.